The clone carrying this T cell receptor beta chain was detected only a few times. Primed by a sample-barcoded 5' primer and a J-beta primer mix, a second PCR proceeded for 7 to 11 cycles. TCRdb called the 5' RACE reads again in MiXCR, with one record for every CDR3 protein. This sample has roughly 2 million distinct CDR3 sequences, with just under 50% found just once. This specimen comes from a study of blood T cells in healthy people across ages. The sequenced sample consisted of blood. The TCR was taken from a woman in her thirties or forties in good health.

CDR3 in amino acids: CASSERDKYSGELFF. The CDR3 nucleotides read TGTGCCAGCAGTGAAAGGGACAAGTACTCCGGGGAGCTGTTTTTT. This sequence joins TRBV2 and TRBJ2-2; tentative D call: TRBD1 (6 bases). The germline V and J ends were trimmed by 2 bases and 6 bases, with 13 bases remaining between them. The CDR3 runs to 15 residues. Germline V gene data show CDR1 as SNHLY and CDR2 as FYNNEI. Variable domain in full (rest from reference TRBV2 and TRBJ2-2): EPEVTQTPSHQVTQMGQEVILRCVPISNHLYFYWYRQILGQKVEFLVSFYNNEISEKSEIFDDQFSVERPDGSNFTLKIRSTKLEDSAMYFCASSERDKYSGELFFGEGSRLTVL.